This passage covers 26 T cell receptor beta chains from one sample sequenced in a study of CD8 T cells in ankylosing spondylitis. TCRdb recomputed calls from the 5' RACE reads with MiXCR, one row per CDR3 protein. The sample consists of 200,000 or so distinct CDR3 sequences, 10% to 15% of them appearing once. What was sequenced was blood, either unsorted or a sorted T cell fraction (not recorded which). These receptors originate from a female donor with ankylosing spondylitis or in good health (not recorded which).

Many counts were recorded for this clonotype. DNA for the CDR3: TGTGCCAGCAGCCAAGAGCGGGGGAGGTCCTACAATGAGCAGTTCTTC. Residues: CASSQERGRSYNEQFF. The genes are TRBV3-1 and TRBJ2-1; TRBD2 matches at 7 bases. The trim removed 0 bases at V and 1 base at J, leaving 3 bases unmatched. The CDR3 sequence is 16 residues long. Germline lookup yields CDR1 LGHDT and CDR2 YNNKEL (reference sequence).

This clonotype has a count of ten or more. The V gene is TRBV10-2, the J gene TRBJ2-7; 9 bases line up with TRBD2. The CDR3 length is 13 residues. V was pared by 3 bases and J by 5 bases, with 2 bases of the junction left unmatched. Germline CDR1 is WSHSY and CDR2 is SAAADI. The CDR3 DNA reads as TGCGCCAGCAGTGACGCGGGAGGGGACGAGCAGTACTTC. It translates to CASSDAGGDEQYF.

V is TRBV30 and J is TRBJ2-3, with 7 nucleotides matching TRBD2. The CDR3 length is 16 residues. The junction had 11 bases not matched to a gene; V was cut back by 1 base and J by 4 bases. Germline V gene lookup returns CDR1 GTSNPN and CDR2 SVGIG (reference sequence). The CDR3 nucleotides read TGTGCCTGGAGTGAGTTAGGGAGGGCCGTGGCAGATACGCAGTATTTT. Translated: CAWSELGRAVADTQYF. The whole variable domain, remainder taken from reference TRBV30 and TRBJ2-3, is SQTIHQWPATLVQPVGSPLSLECTVEGTSNPNLYWYRQAAGRGLQLLFYSVGIGQISSEVPQNLSASRPQDRQFILSSKKLLLSDSGFYLCAWSELGRAVADTQYFGPGTRLTVL.

This clonotype occurred many times. The V and J genes are TRBV9 and TRBJ2-5; TRBD2 agrees at 7 bases. This CDR3 comprises 14 residues. The trim removed 0 bases at V and 4 bases at J, leaving 3 bases unmatched. Per the germline V gene, CDR1 is SGDLS and CDR2 is YYNGEE. The CDR3 reads CASSVATGGETQYF. CDR3 coding DNA: TGTGCCAGCAGCGTAGCAACGGGAGGAGAGACCCAGTACTTC.

This clonotype was observed many times. The chain links TRBV24-1 to TRBJ1-1; tentatively, D is TRBD1 (6 bases). The CDR3 has 12 residues. CDR1 and CDR2 (germline): KGHDR, SFDVKD. V lost 4 bases to trimming and J lost 11 bases, with 13 bases between them. CDR3: CATSDFRGRAFF. The CDR3 DNA reads as TGTGCCACCAGTGACTTCAGGGGCCGCGCTTTCTTT.

The V gene is TRBV9, the J gene TRBJ2-6; D possibly uses TRBD1 or TRBD2 (5 bases each). Trimming took 4 bases from V and 2 from J, leaving 13 bases between them. From germline, CDR1 is SGDLS and CDR2 YYNGEE. The length of the CDR3 is 16 residues. DNA for the CDR3: TGTGCCAGCAGCACCTACCAGGGACCTGGGGCCAACGTCCTGACTTTC. This sequence encodes CASSTYQGPGANVLTF.

In its sample, this clonotype was seen many times. The V and J genes are TRBV11-2 and TRBJ2-2; D gene ambiguous. CDR3 length equals 12 residues. V lost 8 bases to trimming and J lost 7 bases, with 11 bases between them. Germline CDR1 SGHAT, CDR2 FQNNGV. CDR3 sequence: CASAKVLGELFF. The DNA of the CDR3 is TGTGCCAGCGCTAAGGTTCTCGGGGAGCTGTTTTTT.

This clonotype was observed many times. The V call is TRBV11-2, the J call TRBJ2-1; TRBD2 matches at 11 bases. CDR3 size: 14 residues. Germline trimming cut 7 bases from V and 3 bases from J; bases unmatched to any gene: 2. Germline V gene lookup returns CDR1 SGHAT and CDR2 FQNNGV. The CDR3 is CASKTSGSYNEQFF. CDR3 DNA sequence: TGTGCCAGCAAAACTAGCGGGAGCTACAATGAGCAGTTCTTC.

The rearrangement links TRBV18 to TRBJ2-1; 9 nucleotides match TRBD2. The CDR3 has 16 amino acids. Per the germline V gene, CDR1 is KGHSH and CDR2 is LQKENI. The J segment lost 7 bases and the V segment lost 4 bases, leaving 11 bases of the junction unmatched. The CDR3 nucleotides read TGTGCCAGCTCACAACCGGGACTAGCTGCTAGAAATGAGCAGTTCTTC. Amino acid sequence: CASSQPGLAARNEQFF.

The V gene is TRBV4-3, the J gene TRBJ2-3; D not resolved. CDR3 length: 14 amino acids. V was shortened by 0 bases and J by 3 bases, with 7 bases between the two germline ends. Germline V gives CDR1 LGHNA, CDR2 YSLEER. CDR3 region: CASSQDRWTDTQYF. The CDR3 nucleotides read TGCGCCAGCAGCCAAGATCGCTGGACAGATACGCAGTATTTT.

This clonotype came up many times. The chain carries TRBV28 and TRBJ2-5, with TRBD2 as a possible D gene (6 bases). Trimming took off 8 bases at V and 0 bases at J, with 13 bases between the two ends. The length of the CDR3 is 14 residues. Per the germline V gene, CDR1 is MDHEN and CDR2 is SYDVKM. The CDR3 protein is CASQSAGYQETQYF. CDR3 DNA sequence: TGTGCCAGCCAAAGCGCGGGGTACCAAGAGACCCAGTACTTC. The variable domain in full, with the rest retrieved from reference TRBV28 and TRBJ2-5, is DVKVTQSSRYLVKRTGEKVFLECVQDMDHENMFWYRQDPGLGLRLIYFSYDVKMKEKGDIPEGYSVSREKKERFSLILESASTNQTSMYLCASQSAGYQETQYFGPGTRLLVL.

The sample holds many counts of this clonotype. The chain has TRBV28 and TRBJ1-2; D may be TRBD1 (5 bases). Trimming shortened V by 5 bases and J by 5 bases, and 12 bases separated the two germline ends. In germline, CDR1 is MDHEN, CDR2 SYDVKM. The CDR3 covers 13 residues. CDR3 region: CASSQGLKYGYTF. CDR3 in DNA: TGTGCCAGCAGTCAGGGTTTGAAGTATGGCTACACCTTC.

This clonotype has at least ten counts. This chain joins TRBV20-1 and TRBJ2-3; 10 positions agree with TRBD2. V lost 5 bases and J lost 2; bases outside the gene matches: 7. The length of the CDR3 is 15 residues. Germline V CDR1 and CDR2: DFQATT, SNEGSKA (reference sequence). This CDR3 is CSAGLAEWITDTQYF. The DNA of the CDR3 is TGCAGTGCTGGACTAGCGGAGTGGATCACAGATACGCAGTATTTT.

This clonotype has more than one count but fewer than ten. The chain employs TRBV12-3 or TRBV12-4 and TRBJ2-5, with 9 bases fitting TRBD2. J gave up 4 bases and V 2 bases, and 11 bases lay outside the gene matches. The CDR3 covers 17 residues. The CDR3 reads CASSLSGRSGRGETQYF. The CDR3 DNA follows: TGTGCCAGCAGTTTATCGGGTCGTAGCGGGAGAGGAGAGACCCAGTACTTC.

Turning to this clonotype: A much larger clone is a single base away; this may be a read error. The chain employs TRBV14 and TRBJ2-3; D is undetermined. Germline-derived CDR1 and CDR2 are SGHDN and FVKESK. The CDR3 runs 13 residues. This CDR3 reads CANSQVAADTQYF. Here the CDR3 DNA reads TGTGCCAACAGCCAAGTCGCCGCAGATACGCAGTATTTT.

The genes are TRBV18 and TRBJ1-3; D remains ambiguous. CDR1 and CDR2 (germline): KGHSH, LQKENI. CDR3 length: 15 residues. V lost 1 base to trimming and J lost 2 bases, with 9 bases between them. Written as DNA, the CDR3 is TGTGCCAGCTCACCACAGGACGGACCTGGAAACACCATATATTTT. This gives the protein CASSPQDGPGNTIYF.

This clonotype was recorded many times. The chain is built from TRBV28 and TRBJ2-3; TRBD1 matches at 8 bases. The CDR3 length is 16 residues. Germline values: CDR1 MDHEN, CDR2 SYDVKM. Losses at the gene ends were 1 base for V and 1 base for J; bases not matched to a gene: 4. DNA for the CDR3: TGTGCCAGCAGTTTATACGGACAGGGTCGCACAGATACGCAGTATTTT. Protein sequence: CASSLYGQGRTDTQYF.

Many counts were recorded for this clonotype. This chain connects TRBV11-1 to TRBJ2-3; the match to TRBD2 covers 11 bases. V dropped 0 bases and J dropped 6; count of bases not matched to a gene: 8. The germline gives CDR1 SGHAT, CDR2 FQDESV (reference sequence). The CDR3 covers 17 residues. CDR3 amino acids: CASSLAVTSGRMDTQYF. The CDR3 DNA reads TGTGCCAGCAGCTTAGCGGTAACTAGCGGGAGAATGGATACGCAGTATTTT.

The genes are TRBV7-9 and TRBJ2-7; the D gene is possibly TRBD2 (6 bases). CDR1 SEHNR and CDR2 FQNEAQ come from the germline V gene (reference sequence). The CDR3 runs to 15 residues. V was clipped by 2 bases and J by 6 bases, with 17 bases between them. The CDR3 DNA is TGTGCCAGCAGCTTAAGACTAGTTCGCGATAGCGAGCAGTACTTC. This translates into CASSLRLVRDSEQYF.

This clonotype was seen many times. The V gene is TRBV10-2, the J gene TRBJ2-1, with 9 bases that match TRBD1. This CDR3 is built from 16 residues. The germline V gene encodes CDR1 WSHSY and CDR2 SAAADI. V lost 5 bases to trimming and J lost 5 bases; unmatched junction nucleotides: 10. CDR3 sequence: CASSRIRDREDNEQFF. The DNA of the CDR3 is TGCGCCAGCAGTCGCATCCGGGACAGGGAGGACAATGAGCAGTTCTTC.

This clonotype was seen ten or more times. The chain has TRBV5-1 and TRBJ2-7, with D possibly TRBD1 on 6 matching bases. The CDR3 length is 15 residues. The V and J ends lost 3 bases and 3 bases respectively, with 16 bases between them. Germline V gene sequence: CDR1 SGHRS, CDR2 YFSETQ. The CDR3 here is CASSSYLTGIYEQYF. CDR3 coding DNA: TGCGCCAGCAGCTCATACCTGACAGGCATCTACGAGCAGTACTTC.

This clonotype was seen repeatedly, ten times or more. V usage is TRBV20-1 and J usage is TRBJ2-1, with a possible D match to TRBD2 (5 bases). This CDR3 is 15 amino acids long. Germline values: CDR1 DFQATT, CDR2 SNEGSKA (reference sequence). Trimming took off 6 bases at V and 0 bases at J, with 15 bases between the two ends. In DNA, the CDR3 is TGCAGTGCCCCGGTAGGACGGGGCTCCTACAATGAGCAGTTCTTC. This encodes CSAPVGRGSYNEQFF.

This clonotype was detected many times. The V call is TRBV7-9, the J call TRBJ2-1; TRBD2 agrees at 10 bases. The V and J ends lost 10 bases and 7 bases, in that order; junction bases with no gene match: 7. Per the germline V gene, CDR1 is SEHNR and CDR2 is FQNEAQ (reference sequence). The CDR3 runs to 13 residues. Here the CDR3 DNA reads TGTGCCAACTCACTAGCGGGACCGAATGAGCAGTTCTTC. This translates into CANSLAGPNEQFF.

This clonotype was detected only a few times. The rearrangement joins TRBV12-3 or TRBV12-4 to TRBJ2-2, with TRBD1 as a possible D gene (6 bases). V dropped 2 bases and J dropped 4 bases, with 8 bases sitting between them. The CDR3 totals 14 residues. In DNA form, the CDR3 reads TGTGCCAGCAGTTTAAGCAGGGGCACCGGGGAGCTGTTTTTT. Translation: CASSLSRGTGELFF.

The genes are TRBV29-1 and TRBJ2-5; D gene uncertain. The V gene's germline CDR1 is SQVTM and CDR2 ANQGSEA. The CDR3 is 13 residues long. V was trimmed by 3 bases and J by 2 bases, leaving 10 bases between them. CDR3 nucleotides: TGCAGCGTTGATCCTACGAGTCAAGAGACCCAGTACTTC. Its protein is CSVDPTSQETQYF.

In the case of this clonotype: This could be a read error, since a much larger clone is one nucleotide away. The chain recombines TRBV25-1 with TRBJ2-2, with no clear D. Germline CDR1 and CDR2: MGHDK and SYGVNS. The CDR3 totals 13 residues. CDR3 loop: CASMWRNTWELFF. DNA of the CDR3: TGTGCCAGCATGTGGCGGAACACCTGGGAGCTGTTTTTT.